A single sample gave rise to the 12 T cell receptor beta chains below, sequenced in a study of beta chain features in type 1 diabetes. As every portion of the isolated RNA was reverse transcribed, the sequencing read expressed TCRB transcripts. Profiled with immunoSEQ multiplex PCR; TCRdb holds only in-frame clones, not every one. The sample contains under 500,000 clones, roughly 30% of which appear only once. The sequencing input was naive CD4+ T cells from blood. The receptors come from a man between 18 and 29 years old in good health.

The CDR3 spells CASSVARDGGYTF. The CDR3 nucleotides read TGTGCCAGCAGCGTAGCCAGGGATGGCGGCTACACCTTC. The rearrangement links TRBV9 to TRBJ1-2, with D possibly TRBD1 on 5 matching bases. Germline V gives CDR1 SGDLS, CDR2 YYNGEE. The CDR3 is made up of 13 amino acids. Trimming shortened V by 0 bases and J by 8 bases, and 11 bases separated the two germline ends.

This clone was picked up a small number of times. The V gene is TRBV9, the J gene TRBJ2-2; no reliable D call. Germline V lookup: CDR1 SGDLS, CDR2 YYNGEE. V gave up 0 bases and J gave up 3 bases, with 9 bases separating them. The CDR3 sequence is 15 residues long. The CDR3 DNA reads as TGTGCCAGCAGCGTAGATTTGGGATACACCGGGGAGCTGTTTTTT. Protein product: CASSVDLGYTGELFF.

The genes are TRBV30 and TRBJ1-2, with D possibly matching TRBD1 (6 bases). This CDR3 is built from 14 residues. The V end lost 3 bases, the J end lost 6 bases, and 17 bases lay between the germline ends. CDR1 is GTSNPN, CDR2 SVGIG, per germline (reference sequence). The CDR3 spells CAWSVLGGIDGYTF. CDR3 DNA sequence: TGTGCCTGGAGCGTCCTAGGGGGTATCGATGGCTACACCTTC.

The gene calls are TRBV30 and TRBJ1-5; 8 nucleotides line up with TRBD1. CDR1 and CDR2 (germline): GTSNPN, SVGIG (reference sequence). The CDR3 covers 13 residues. The V gene end was trimmed by 5 bases and the J gene end by 7 bases; junction bases not matched to a gene: 7. The CDR3 DNA reads TGTGCCTGGGGCCAGGGGGCTTTACAGCCCCAGCATTTT. It codes for CAWGQGALQPQHF. The full variable domain, rest sourced from reference TRBV30 and TRBJ1-5, is SQTIHQWPATLVQPVGSPLSLECTVEGTSNPNLYWYRQAAGRGLQLLFYSVGIGQISSEVPQNLSASRPQDRQFILSSKKLLLSDSGFYLCAWGQGALQPQHFGDGTRLSIL.

In this sample, this clone turned up a few times. CDR3 amino acids: CATSRDGGLTLDEQFF. DNA of the CDR3: TGTGCCACCAGCAGAGATGGAGGTCTAACCCTCGATGAGCAGTTCTTC. J is TRBJ2-1 and V is TRBV15; D is perhaps TRBD2 (5 bases). The CDR3 runs 16 residues. Germline V CDR1 and CDR2: LNHNV, YYDKDF (reference sequence). Trimming took off 0 bases at V and 8 bases at J, with 17 bases between the two ends.

The chain employs TRBV14 and TRBJ2-7; possible D gene TRBD2, 5 bases. The germline gives CDR1 SGHDN, CDR2 FVKESK. The CDR3 totals 14 residues. Trimming pared 1 base from V and 2 bases from J, leaving 9 bases between. The CDR3 is CASSQASGTYEQYF. In DNA, the CDR3 is TGTGCCAGCAGCCAAGCCAGCGGTACCTACGAGCAGTACTTC.

There are a few counts of this clone. The rearrangement links TRBV30 to TRBJ2-1; D remains ambiguous. Per germline, CDR1 GTSNPN and CDR2 SVGIG (reference sequence). This CDR3 is built from 11 residues. Trimming took 5 bases from V and 7 from J, leaving 9 bases between them. CDR3 nucleotides: TGTGCCTGGCGATCCATGAATGAGCAGTTCTTC. Its translation: CAWRSMNEQFF. Full variable domain (missing parts from reference TRBV30 and TRBJ2-1): SQTIHQWPATLVQPVGSPLSLECTVEGTSNPNLYWYRQAAGRGLQLLFYSVGIGQISSEVPQNLSASRPQDRQFILSSKKLLLSDSGFYLCAWRSMNEQFFGPGTRLTVL.

The chain links TRBV29-1 to TRBJ2-1; TRBD1 matches at 11 bases. The CDR3 extends over 13 amino acids. Germline loops: CDR1 SQVTM, CDR2 ANQGSEA. V was pared by 8 bases and J by 7 bases, with 7 bases of the junction left unmatched. The CDR3 loop is CSTGGQGENEQFF. The CDR3 DNA follows: TGCAGCACTGGGGGACAGGGGGAAAATGAGCAGTTCTTC.

There are a few counts of this clone. The chain employs TRBV29-1 and TRBJ2-7; TRBD1 agrees at 9 bases. Germline V gene sequence: CDR1 SQVTM, CDR2 ANQGSEA. J was trimmed by 5 bases and V by 6 bases; bases with no gene match: 8. This CDR3 is 13 amino acids long. DNA of the CDR3: TGCAGCGTGTGCGGACAGGGGACGAACGAGCAGTACTTC. Translation: CSVCGQGTNEQYF.

This clone was observed a few times. The chain uses TRBV27 and TRBJ1-1; TRBD1 agrees at 9 bases. V was clipped by 8 bases and J by 11 bases; unmatched bases: 12. The germline V gene has CDR1 MNHEY and CDR2 SMNVEV (reference sequence). The CDR3 runs 13 residues. The CDR3 DNA reads TGTGCCAGCGTCCCCCCGGGACAGGGAGCCGCTTTCTTT. Its translation: CASVPPGQGAAFF.

V gene TRBV9 combines with J gene TRBJ2-1; D not resolved. Germline assignment: CDR1 SGDLS and CDR2 YYNGEE. The germline V and J ends were trimmed by 3 bases and 0 bases, with 10 bases remaining between them. The CDR3 is made up of 15 amino acids. The CDR3 sequence is CASSGAASSYNEQFF. The CDR3 nucleotides are TGTGCCAGCAGCGGCGCAGCAAGCTCCTACAATGAGCAGTTCTTC.

The V gene is TRBV5-1, the J gene TRBJ2-1; D is perhaps TRBD1 (5 bases). Germline CDR1 SGHRS, CDR2 YFSETQ. This CDR3 spans 15 amino acids. Deletions cut 3 bases from V and 6 bases from J, with 16 bases between. CDR3 residues: CASSSDPQGVNEQFF. The CDR3 bases are TGCGCCAGCAGCTCGGACCCGCAGGGCGTCAATGAGCAGTTCTTC.